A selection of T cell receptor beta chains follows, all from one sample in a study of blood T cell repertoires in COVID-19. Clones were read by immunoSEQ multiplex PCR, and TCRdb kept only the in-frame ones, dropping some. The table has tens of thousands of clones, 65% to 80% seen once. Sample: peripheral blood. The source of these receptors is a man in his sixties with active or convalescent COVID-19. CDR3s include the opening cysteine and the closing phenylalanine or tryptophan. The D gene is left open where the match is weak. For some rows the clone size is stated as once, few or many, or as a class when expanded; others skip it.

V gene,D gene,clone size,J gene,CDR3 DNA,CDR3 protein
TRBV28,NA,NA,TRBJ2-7,TGTGCCAGCATCGGTAACGAGCAGTACTTC,CASIGNEQYF
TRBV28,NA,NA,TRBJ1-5,TGTGCCAGCAGGCCCGGGACAAATTATCAGCCCCAGCATTTT,CASRPGTNYQPQHF
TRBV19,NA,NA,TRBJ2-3,TGTGCCAGTAGTATTAAGGGGTCAGATACGCAGTATTTT,CASSIKGSDTQYF
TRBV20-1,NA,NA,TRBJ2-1,TGCAGTGTTAGTCCGGGGTCCTACAATGAGCAGTTCTTC,CSVSPGSYNEQFF
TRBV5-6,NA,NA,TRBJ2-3,TGTGCCAGCAGGGGAGGTAGAATATCCACAGATACGCAGTATTTT,CASRGGRISTDTQYF
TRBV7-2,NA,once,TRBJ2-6,TGTGCCAGCAGCGTCCAGGCCAACGTCCTGACTTTC,CASSVQANVLTF
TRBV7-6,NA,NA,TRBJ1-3,TGTGCCAGCAGCTTATTGGGTGGCAGGACAGGAAACACCATATATTTT,CASSLLGGRTGNTIYF
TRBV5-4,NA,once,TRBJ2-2,TGTGCCAGCAGCTTGGGGATCGGGGAATACACCGGGGAGCTGTTTTTT,CASSLGIGEYTGELFF
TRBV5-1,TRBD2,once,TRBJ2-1,TGCGCCAGCAGCTTGGAAATAGCGGGGGGTAATGAGCAGTTCTTC,CASSLEIAGGNEQFF
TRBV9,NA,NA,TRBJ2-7,TGTGCCAGCAGCGACCATCCTGACAGCTCCTACGAGCAGTACTTC,CASSDHPDSSYEQYF
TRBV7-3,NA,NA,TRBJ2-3,TGTGCCAGCAGCTTAGACAGCTCCTACACAGATACGCAGTATTTT,CASSLDSSYTDTQYF
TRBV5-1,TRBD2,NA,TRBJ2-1,TGCGCCAGCAGCTCTACTAGCGGGGGGGAGGATGAGCAGTTCTTC,CASSSTSGGEDEQFF
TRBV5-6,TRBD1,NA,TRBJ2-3,TGTGCCAGCAGCTTCGGAGGACAGGGGAATACAGATACGCAGTATTTT,CASSFGGQGNTDTQYF
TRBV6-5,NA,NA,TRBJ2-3,TGTGCCAGCAGTCTAATGCCGTATACAGATACGCAGTATTTT,CASSLMPYTDTQYF
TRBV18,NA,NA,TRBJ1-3,TGTGCCAGCTCCCCGGGTTCTCAGGGAAACACCATATATTTT,CASSPGSQGNTIYF
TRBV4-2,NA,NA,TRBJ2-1,TGTGCCAGCAGCCAAGGGCTAGGTGGTGAGCAGTTCTTC,CASSQGLGGEQFF
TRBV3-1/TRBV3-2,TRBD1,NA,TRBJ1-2,TGTGCCAGCAGCCCCGATTGGGACAGTCTCTATGGCTACACCTTC,CASSPDWDSLYGYTF
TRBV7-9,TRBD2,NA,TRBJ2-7,TGCGCCAGCAGCCTACAGCCTAGCGGGGGGGGTAACTCCTACGAGCAGTACTTC,CASSLQPSGGGNSYEQYF
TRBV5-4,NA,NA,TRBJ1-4,TGTGCCAGCAGCCGGGACCTGGGGGGTGAAACTAATGAAAAACTGTTTTTT,CASSRDLGGETNEKLFF
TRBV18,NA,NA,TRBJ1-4,TGTGCCAGCTCACCATACCAGGGAGGAGAGGATGAAAAACTGTTTTTT,CASSPYQGGEDEKLFF
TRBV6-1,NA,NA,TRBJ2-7,TGTGCCAGCAGTGAAGACATTCCCTCCTACGAGCAGTACTTC,CASSEDIPSYEQYF